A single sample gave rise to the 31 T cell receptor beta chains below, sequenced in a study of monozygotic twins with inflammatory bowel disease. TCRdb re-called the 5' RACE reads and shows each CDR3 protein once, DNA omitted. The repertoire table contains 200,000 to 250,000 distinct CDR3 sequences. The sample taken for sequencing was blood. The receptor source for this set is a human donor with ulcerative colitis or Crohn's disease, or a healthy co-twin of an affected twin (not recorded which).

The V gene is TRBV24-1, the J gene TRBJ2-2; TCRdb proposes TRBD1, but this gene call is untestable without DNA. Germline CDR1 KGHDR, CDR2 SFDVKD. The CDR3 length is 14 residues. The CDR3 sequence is CATSENPGTGELFF.

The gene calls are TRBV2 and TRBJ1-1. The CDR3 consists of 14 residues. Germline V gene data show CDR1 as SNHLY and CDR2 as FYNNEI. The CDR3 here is CASSRTPANTEAFF. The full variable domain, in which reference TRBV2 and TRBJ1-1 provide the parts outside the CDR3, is EPEVTQTPSHQVTQMGQEVILRCVPISNHLYFYWYRQILGQKVEFLVSFYNNEISEKSEIFDDQFSVERPDGSNFTLKIRSTKLEDSAMYFCASSRTPANTEAFFGQGTRLTVV.

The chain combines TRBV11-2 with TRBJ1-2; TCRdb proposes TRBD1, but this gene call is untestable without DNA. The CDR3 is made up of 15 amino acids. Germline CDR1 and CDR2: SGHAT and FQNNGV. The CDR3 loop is CASSVPGRNNYGYTF.

CDR3 protein: CASSPTSGRAFGENEQFF. The chain combines TRBV5-5 with TRBJ2-1; the D gene TCRdb calls, TRBD2, cannot be checked with no DNA. This CDR3 has 18 residues. CDR1 is SGHKS, CDR2 YYEKEE, per germline (reference sequence).

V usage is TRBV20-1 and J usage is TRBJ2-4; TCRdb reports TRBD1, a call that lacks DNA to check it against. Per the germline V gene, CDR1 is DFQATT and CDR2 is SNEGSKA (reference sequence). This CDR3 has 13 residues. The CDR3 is CSARDWGVPMQYF.

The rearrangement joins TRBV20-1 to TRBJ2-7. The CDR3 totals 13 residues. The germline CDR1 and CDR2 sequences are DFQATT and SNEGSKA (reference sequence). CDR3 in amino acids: CSARDSVSNEQYF.

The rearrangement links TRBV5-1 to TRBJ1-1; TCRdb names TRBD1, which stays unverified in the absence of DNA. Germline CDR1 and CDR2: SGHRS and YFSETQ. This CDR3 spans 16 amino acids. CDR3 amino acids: CASSLGGGGQNTEAFF.

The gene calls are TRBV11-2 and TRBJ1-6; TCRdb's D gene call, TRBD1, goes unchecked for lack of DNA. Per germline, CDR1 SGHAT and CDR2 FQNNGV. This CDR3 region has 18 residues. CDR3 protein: CASSLVGGAGTYNSPLHF.

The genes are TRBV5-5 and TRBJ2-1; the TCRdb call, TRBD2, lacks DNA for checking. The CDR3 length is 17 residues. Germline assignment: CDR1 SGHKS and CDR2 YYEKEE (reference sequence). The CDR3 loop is CASSLQTSLVPYNEQFF.

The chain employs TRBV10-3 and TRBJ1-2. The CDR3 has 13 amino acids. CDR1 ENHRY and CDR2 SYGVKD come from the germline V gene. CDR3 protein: CAISRGSYYGYTF.

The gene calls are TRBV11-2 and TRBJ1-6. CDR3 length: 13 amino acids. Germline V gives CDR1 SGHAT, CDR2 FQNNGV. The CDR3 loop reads CASTQRRNSPLHF.

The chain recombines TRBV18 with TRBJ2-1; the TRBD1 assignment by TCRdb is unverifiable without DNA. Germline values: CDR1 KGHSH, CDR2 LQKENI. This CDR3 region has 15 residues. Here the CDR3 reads CASWPGADITNEQFF. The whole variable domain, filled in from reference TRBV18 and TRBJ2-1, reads NAGVMQNPRHLVRRRGQEARLRCSPMKGHSHVYWYRQLPEEGLKFMVYLQKENIIDESGMPKERFSAEFPKEGPSILRIQQVVRGDSAAYFCASWPGADITNEQFFGPGTRLTVL.

CDR3 residues: CSLGSPKNTEAFF. The chain uses TRBV20-1 and TRBJ1-1. In germline, CDR1 is DFQATT, CDR2 SNEGSKA (reference sequence). The CDR3 has 13 residues.

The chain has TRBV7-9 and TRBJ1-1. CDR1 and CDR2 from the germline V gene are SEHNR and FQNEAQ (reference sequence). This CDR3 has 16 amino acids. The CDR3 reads CASTHLSKIQNTEAFF.

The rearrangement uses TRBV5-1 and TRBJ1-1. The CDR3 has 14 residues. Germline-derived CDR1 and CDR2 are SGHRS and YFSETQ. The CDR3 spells CASSLSGRGTEAFF.

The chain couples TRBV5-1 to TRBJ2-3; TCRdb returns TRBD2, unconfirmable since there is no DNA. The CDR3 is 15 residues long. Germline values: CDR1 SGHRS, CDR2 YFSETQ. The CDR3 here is CASSGTSGGQDTQYF.

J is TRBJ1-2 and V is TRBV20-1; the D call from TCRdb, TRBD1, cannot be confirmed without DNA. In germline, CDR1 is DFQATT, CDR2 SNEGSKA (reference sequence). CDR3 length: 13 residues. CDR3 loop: CSASPGDVSGYTF.

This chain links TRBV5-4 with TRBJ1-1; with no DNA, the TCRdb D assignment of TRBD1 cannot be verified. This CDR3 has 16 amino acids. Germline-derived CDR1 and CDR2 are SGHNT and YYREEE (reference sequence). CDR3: CASSFRRPGGNTEAFF. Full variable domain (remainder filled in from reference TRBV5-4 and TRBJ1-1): ETGVTQSPTHLIKTRGQQVTLRCSSQSGHNTVSWYQQALGQGPQFIFQYYREEENGRGNFPPRFSGLQFPNYSSELNVNALELDDSALYLCASSFRRPGGNTEAFFGQGTRLTVV.

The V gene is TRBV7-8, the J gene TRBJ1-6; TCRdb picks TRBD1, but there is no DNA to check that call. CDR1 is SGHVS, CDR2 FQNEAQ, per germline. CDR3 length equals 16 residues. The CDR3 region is CASSHGTGVENSPLHF.

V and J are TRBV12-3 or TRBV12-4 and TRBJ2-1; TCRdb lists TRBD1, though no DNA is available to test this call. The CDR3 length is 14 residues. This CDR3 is CASSWTGGKNEQFF.

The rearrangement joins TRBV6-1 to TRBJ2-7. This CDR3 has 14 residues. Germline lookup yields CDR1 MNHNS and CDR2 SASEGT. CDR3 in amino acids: CASARWGNSYEQYF.

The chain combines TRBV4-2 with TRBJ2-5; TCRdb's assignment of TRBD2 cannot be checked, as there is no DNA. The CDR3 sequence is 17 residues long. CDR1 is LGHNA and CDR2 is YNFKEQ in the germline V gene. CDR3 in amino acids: CASSQVVASGIQETQYF.

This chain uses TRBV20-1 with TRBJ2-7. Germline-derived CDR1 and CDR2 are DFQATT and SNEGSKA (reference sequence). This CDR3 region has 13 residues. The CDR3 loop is CSASTTFSYEQYF.

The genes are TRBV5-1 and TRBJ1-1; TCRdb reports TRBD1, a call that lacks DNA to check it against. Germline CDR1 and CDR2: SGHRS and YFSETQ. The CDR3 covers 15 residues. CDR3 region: CASSLARGRVTEAFF.

The CDR3 is CASSLDGGSRANTQYF. V usage is TRBV7-2 and J usage is TRBJ2-3; TCRdb designates TRBD1, a call that cannot be tested without DNA. The CDR3 is made up of 16 amino acids. Germline loops: CDR1 SGHTA, CDR2 FQGNSA.

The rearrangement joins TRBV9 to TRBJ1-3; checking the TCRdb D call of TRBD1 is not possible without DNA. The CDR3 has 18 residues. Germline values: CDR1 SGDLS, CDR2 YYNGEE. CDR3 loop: CASSARGGTSYSGNTIYF.

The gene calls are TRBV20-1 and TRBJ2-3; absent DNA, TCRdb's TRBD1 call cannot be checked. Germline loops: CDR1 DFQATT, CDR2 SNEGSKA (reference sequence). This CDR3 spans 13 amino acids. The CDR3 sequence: CSAPGLGHDTQYF.

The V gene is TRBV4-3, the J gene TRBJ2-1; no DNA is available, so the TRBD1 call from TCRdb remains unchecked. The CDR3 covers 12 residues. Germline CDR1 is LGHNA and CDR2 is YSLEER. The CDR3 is CASSQGRSGQRF.

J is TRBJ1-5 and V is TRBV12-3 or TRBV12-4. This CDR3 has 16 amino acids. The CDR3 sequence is CASRPDGGYSNQPQHF.

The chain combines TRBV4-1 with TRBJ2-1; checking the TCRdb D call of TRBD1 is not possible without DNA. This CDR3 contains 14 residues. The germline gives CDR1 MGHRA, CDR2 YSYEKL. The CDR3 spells CASSPGQGSYEQFF.

The CDR3: CASSLGTGTHNEQFF. The chain employs TRBV5-1 and TRBJ2-1; lacking DNA, the TRBD1 call made by TCRdb goes unchecked. The CDR3 has 15 residues. Germline V gives CDR1 SGHRS, CDR2 YFSETQ.